The sequence of this TCR beta chain was determined in a study of blood T cells in healthy people across ages. Overall study results and limits: With donor CMV status unknown, expanded clonotype changes were possibly confounded.

Healthy Caucasian individuals from Russia aged roughly 6 to 95 were enrolled as donors. For the second PCR, which ran for roughly 7 to 11 cycles, a sample-barcoded 5' primer and a J-beta primer mix were used. TCRdb analysed the 5' RACE reads with MiXCR anew, one entry per CDR3 protein. Of about 1.8 million distinct CDR3 sequences listed, about 50% are singletons. Remarks on this clonotype: What it binds is not known.

The CDR3 length is 15 residues. Trimming removed 2 bases from V and 1 base from J, with 14 bases in between. The V gene's germline CDR1 is DFQATT and CDR2 SNEGSKA (reference sequence). Material for sequencing was blood. The clonotype originates from a middle-aged woman in good health. V usage is TRBV20-1 and J usage is TRBJ1-1; the D is unclear. The CDR3: CSARPQPQQNTEAFF. In DNA form, the CDR3 reads TGCAGTGCTAGACCACAGCCTCAGCAGAACACTGAAGCTTTCTTT.